Here is one T cell receptor (beta chain) with its context. What it recognizes is unknown. cDNA carried unique molecular identifiers, and a universal primer site was added by template switching. MiXCR was run by TCRdb on the 5' RACE reads, yielding one entry per CDR3 protein. The repertoire holds 640,000 or so distinct CDR3 sequences, with around 6% as singletons. V lost 0 bases to trimming and J lost 4 bases; unmatched junction nucleotides: 5. Germline lookup yields CDR1 LGHNA and CDR2 YNFKEQ. The CDR3 is 17 amino acids. The sample is drawn from a study of identical twins. Study-wide findings and caveats: The degree of excess twin sharing was weaker in beta out-of-frame sequences.

The TCR sequence derives from a young man in good health. The V call is TRBV4-2, the J call TRBJ2-1; 11 positions agree with TRBD2. Sequencing was done on a sample of naive T cells sorted from blood. This CDR3 reads CASSQDIAGGQYNEQFF. The CDR3 nucleotides read TGTGCCAGCAGCCAAGATATAGCGGGAGGGCAATACAATGAGCAGTTCTTC.